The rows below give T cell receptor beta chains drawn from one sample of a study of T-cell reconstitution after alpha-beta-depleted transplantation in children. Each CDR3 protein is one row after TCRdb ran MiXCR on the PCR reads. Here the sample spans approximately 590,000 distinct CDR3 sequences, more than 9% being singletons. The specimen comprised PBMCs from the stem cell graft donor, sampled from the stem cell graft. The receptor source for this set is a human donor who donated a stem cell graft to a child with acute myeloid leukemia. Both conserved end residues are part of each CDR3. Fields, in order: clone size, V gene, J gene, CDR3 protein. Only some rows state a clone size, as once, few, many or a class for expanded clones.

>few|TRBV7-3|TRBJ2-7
CASSLTSDRGHEQYF
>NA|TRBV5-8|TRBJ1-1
CASSSRDRGKKAFF
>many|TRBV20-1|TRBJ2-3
CSAITGTGTTDTQYF
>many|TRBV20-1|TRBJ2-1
CSAMVIAGAYNEQFF
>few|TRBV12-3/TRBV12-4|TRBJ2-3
CASSPGGTSMGDTQYF
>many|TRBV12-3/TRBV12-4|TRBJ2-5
CASRSIRDHQETQYF
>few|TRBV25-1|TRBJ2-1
CASSEYSSGRANEQFF
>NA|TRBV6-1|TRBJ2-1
CASRWGQGYYNEQFF
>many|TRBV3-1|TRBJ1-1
CASSQDFWDATEAFF
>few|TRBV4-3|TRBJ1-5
CASSQVRSGPQHF
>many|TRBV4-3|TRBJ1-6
CASSQDPQSYNSPLHF
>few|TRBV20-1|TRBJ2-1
CSASFTSGRGNEQFF
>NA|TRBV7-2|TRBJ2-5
CASSLRKSGQETQYF
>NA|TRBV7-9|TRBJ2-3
CASSLGGVLAITDTQYF
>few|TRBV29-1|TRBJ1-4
CSVEDPTGWGKLFF
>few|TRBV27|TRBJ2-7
CASSSRPGEGHEQYF
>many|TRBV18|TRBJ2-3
CASSPQSRLDTQYF
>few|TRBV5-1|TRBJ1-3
CASSLDRLSRNTIYF
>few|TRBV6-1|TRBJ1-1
CASSPVPRNTEAFF
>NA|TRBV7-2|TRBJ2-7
CASSYYREGEQYF
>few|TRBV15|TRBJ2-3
CATSRGQGPNTDTQYF
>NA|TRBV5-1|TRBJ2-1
CASSLGWGQDYNEQFF
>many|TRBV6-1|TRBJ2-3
CASSEGDTQYF
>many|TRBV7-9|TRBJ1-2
CASSLGLGPDYGYTF
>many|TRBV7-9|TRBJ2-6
CASSSPRSGANVLTF
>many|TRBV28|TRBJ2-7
CASSPDRGPYEQYF
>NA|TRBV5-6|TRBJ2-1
CASSPSGTGANEQFF
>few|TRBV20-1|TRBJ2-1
CSAAVVGRGHNEQFF